This T cell receptor (beta chain) is from a study of OX40 agonist ivuxolimab in advanced cancers. The CDR3 consists of 17 residues. Sequenced by immunoSEQ multiplex PCR; TCRdb stores in-frame clones only, minus some. The sample lists under 85,000 clones, around nine tenths occurring once. The sequencing here drew on CD4+ or CD8+ T cells sorted from blood, taken in a trial of the OX40 agonist ivuxolimab. This chain uses TRBV1 with TRBJ2-1; the table calls TRBD1, which could not be checked here. TRBV1 is described as a pseudogene. This clonotype was obtained from an adult with an advanced solid tumor such as melanoma, head and neck, liver or kidney cancer. Here the CDR3 DNA reads TGCACCAGCAGCCAAGGATTTCAGATCCTCCCTTACAATGAGCAGTTCTTC. Amino acid sequence: CTSSQGFQILPYNEQFF.